The 11 T cell receptor beta chains presented below share a single source sample, sequenced in a study of blood T cell repertoires in COVID-19. Here immunoSEQ multiplex PCR was the method, and the copy in TCRdb shows in-frame clones only, minus some. Of more than 110,000 clones listed, more than 60% are singletons. The sequencing sample was made of peripheral blood. Receptors were obtained from a man aged 80 or over with acute or convalescent COVID-19.

The gene calls are TRBV4-1 and TRBJ1-5; the D gene is possibly TRBD1 (5 bases). Germline-derived CDR1 and CDR2 are MGHRA and YSYEKL. The CDR3 has 16 amino acids. The V gene lost 0 bases and the J gene lost 3 bases, with 12 bases spanning the gap. This CDR3 is CASSQEVAGNNQPQHF. CDR3 nucleotides: TGCGCCAGCAGCCAAGAAGTGGCAGGGAACAATCAGCCCCAGCATTTT.

The J gene is TRBJ2-2, the V gene TRBV9, with D tentatively TRBD2 (6 bases). The germline V and J ends were trimmed by 4 bases and 7 bases, with 17 bases remaining between them. CDR1 SGDLS and CDR2 YYNGEE come from the germline V gene. The CDR3 has 15 amino acids. The chain's CDR3 is CASSSILGGHGELFF. The CDR3 region has the DNA TGTGCCAGCAGCTCTATTCTAGGAGGGCACGGGGAGCTGTTTTTT.

This chain connects TRBV19 to TRBJ2-7; 7 bases line up with TRBD2. V was pared by 8 bases and J by 3 bases, with 10 bases of the junction left unmatched. This CDR3 spans 14 amino acids. From germline, CDR1 is LNHDA and CDR2 SQIVND (reference sequence). CDR3 DNA: TGTGCCAGTGACTCGGGACTACCACTCTACGAGCAGTACTTC. This gives the protein CASDSGLPLYEQYF.

In this sample, this clone turned up once. This chain links TRBV14 with TRBJ2-7, with a weak D call TRBD1 (6 bases). CDR1 and CDR2 (germline): SGHDN, FVKESK. V was pared by 1 base and J by 13 bases, with 11 bases between. This CDR3 is 11 amino acids long. CDR3 residues: CASSQGGTPYF. The CDR3 bases are TGTGCCAGCAGCCAAGGAGGGACACCTTACTTC.

This clone turned up a few times. This chain links TRBV5-6 with TRBJ2-7, with TRBD1 matching 7 bases. CDR1 SGHDT and CDR2 YYEEEE come from the germline V gene. V dropped 4 bases and J dropped 2; count of bases not matched to a gene: 12. This CDR3 region has 16 residues. This CDR3 is CASSPKTGTATYEQYF. The CDR3, as DNA: TGTGCCAGCAGCCCAAAAACTGGGACAGCGACCTACGAGCAGTACTTC.

This clone occurred a few times. This chain joins TRBV5-1 and TRBJ1-4; TRBD1 might be the D (5 bases). Germline V gene data show CDR1 as SGHRS and CDR2 as YFSETQ. The CDR3 has 15 residues. V was cut by 0 bases and J by 8 bases, with 14 bases left in between. DNA of the CDR3: TGCGCCAGCAGCTTGGGGCAGGGATCCAACGAAAAACTGTTTTTT. Translating gives CASSLGQGSNEKLFF.

The chain couples TRBV7-9 to TRBJ1-6; 7 positions agree with TRBD1. The germline gives CDR1 SEHNR, CDR2 FQNEAQ (reference sequence). Trimming cost V 5 bases and J 7 bases; bases outside gene matches: 5. CDR3 size: 14 residues. The CDR3 reads CASSAGTENSPLHF. The DNA for the CDR3 is TGTGCCAGCAGCGCCGGGACAGAGAATTCACCCCTCCACTTT. Full variable domain (missing parts from reference TRBV7-9 and TRBJ1-6): DTGVSQNPRHKITKRGQNVTFRCDPISEHNRLYWYRQTLGQGPEFLTYFQNEAQLEKSRLLSDRFSAERPKGSFSTLEIQRTEQGDSAMYLCASSAGTENSPLHFGNGTRLTVT.

In its sample, this clone was seen once. The rearrangement uses TRBV2 and TRBJ1-5; TRBD1 matches at 10 bases. The V and J ends lost 7 bases and 4 bases, in that order; junction bases with no gene match: 4. Germline lookup yields CDR1 SNHLY and CDR2 FYNNEI. This CDR3 has 14 residues. The CDR3 nucleotides are TGTGCCAGCATCCGGGACAGGGGTAATCAGCCCCAGCATTTT. Translated, it gives CASIRDRGNQPQHF.

This rearrangement joins TRBV3-1 (or the pseudogene TRBV3-2) to TRBJ1-1, with 9 positions matching TRBD1. Looked up from germline, CDR1 is LGHDT and CDR2 is YNNKEL (reference sequence). CDR3 size: 12 residues. J gave up 8 bases and V 4 bases, and 2 bases lay outside the gene matches. CDR3 sequence (DNA): TGTGCCAGCAGCCGCGGACAGGGGGAAGCTTTCTTT. It specifies CASSRGQGEAFF.

The rearrangement joins TRBV15 to TRBJ1-6, with 7 positions matching TRBD1. This CDR3 is built from 15 residues. CDR1 and CDR2 from the germline V gene are LNHNV and YYDKDF (reference sequence). With V trimmed by 3 bases and J by 7 bases, 6 bases remained unmatched. This CDR3 reads CATSSQQGSNSPLHF. In DNA, the CDR3 is TGTGCCACCAGCAGTCAACAGGGGTCCAATTCACCCCTCCACTTT.

The CDR3 spells CATYLRDKYTDTQYF. CDR3 nucleotide sequence: TGTGCCACCTATTTAAGGGACAAATACACAGATACGCAGTATTTT. The J gene is TRBJ2-3, the V gene TRBV2; weak D call: TRBD1 (6 bases). The CDR3 has 15 residues. The germline V gene encodes CDR1 SNHLY and CDR2 FYNNEI. Deletions cut 10 bases from V and 2 bases from J, with 19 bases between.